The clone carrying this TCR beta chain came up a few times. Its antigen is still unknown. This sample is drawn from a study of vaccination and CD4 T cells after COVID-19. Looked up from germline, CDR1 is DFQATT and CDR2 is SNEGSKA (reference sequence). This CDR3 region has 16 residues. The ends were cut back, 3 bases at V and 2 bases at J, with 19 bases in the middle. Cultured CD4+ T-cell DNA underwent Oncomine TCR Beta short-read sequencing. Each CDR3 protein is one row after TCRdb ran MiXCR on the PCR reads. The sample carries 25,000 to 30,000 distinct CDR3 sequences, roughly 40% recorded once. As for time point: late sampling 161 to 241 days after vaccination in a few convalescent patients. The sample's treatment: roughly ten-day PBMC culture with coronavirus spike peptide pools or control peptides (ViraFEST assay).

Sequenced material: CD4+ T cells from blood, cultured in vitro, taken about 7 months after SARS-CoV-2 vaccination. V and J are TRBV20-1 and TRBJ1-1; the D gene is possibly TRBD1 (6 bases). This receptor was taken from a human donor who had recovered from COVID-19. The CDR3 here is CSASRGGWPVNTEAFF. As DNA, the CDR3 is TGCAGTGCTAGTCGAGGGGGTTGGCCTGTAAACACTGAAGCTTTCTTT.